This T cell receptor beta chain was captured by sequencing in a study of early stage breast cancer tumors. Germline CDR1 reads LNHDA; CDR2 reads SQIVND (reference sequence). V was clipped by 3 bases and J by 1 base, with 15 bases between them. CDR3 length: 16 amino acids. The assay was immunoSEQ multiplex PCR, and TCRdb's table has in-frame clones only and misses some. The sample consists of approximately 11,000 clones, about 78% of them appearing once. The source of this sequence is a person aged 35 to 50 with breast cancer. V gene TRBV19 combines with J gene TRBJ1-2; D is uncertain. The sample was breast tumor tissue. In nucleotides, the CDR3 is TGTGCCAGTAGTATTGATGTGCGTAACCGTAACTATGGCTACACCTTC. Its translation is CASSIDVRNRNYGYTF.